This T cell receptor (beta chain) came from a study of cytotoxic CD8 clonotypes in ibrutinib-treated CLL. Study details: The patients comprised more than ten relapsed/refractory and about 16 treatment-naive cases, around 17 IGHV unmutated.

Details on this clone: Its antigen remains unidentified.

Study results and caveats: Pretreatment clonality was elevated relative to age-matched healthy donors and paralleled circulating CD8+ T-cell counts.

The intended depth for sequencing was 1 in 200,000 to 1 in 1 million T cells. Profiled with immunoSEQ multiplex PCR; TCRdb holds only in-frame clones, not every one. Altogether about 35,000 clones are present, about 50% being singletons, with the ten largest covering 15% to 20%. There are 17 residues in the CDR3. The chain recombines TRBV21-1 with TRBJ2-7; the table's D call, TRBD1, has no DNA check behind it. TRBV21-1 is a pseudogene. Sample: PBMCs, taken before ibrutinib treatment. The receptor was derived from a human donor with chronic lymphocytic leukemia. The CDR3 loop is CASSIPRGPIEGYEQYF. DNA of the CDR3: TGTGCCAGCAGCATCCCCAGGGGGCCTATTGAAGGGTACGAGCAGTACTTC.